This T cell receptor beta chain derives from a study of human T cells and chemical hapten exposure. Time point described: healthy volunteer bleed at 2 weeks. Total RNA was isolated from unfractionated whole blood. The table lists this clonotype with a few counts. The library tagged each cDNA molecule with unique molecular identifiers. Via MiXCR, TCRdb re-called the RACE reads, giving one row per CDR3 protein. The table lists roughly 120,000 distinct CDR3 sequences, approximately 8.3% of them singletons, with 1.5% to 2% in the top ten. The CDR3 has 14 residues. CDR1 and CDR2 from the germline V gene are SEHNR and FQNEAQ (reference sequence). V lost 5 bases and J lost 4; bases outside the gene matches: 4.

Sequencing input: whole blood. V usage is TRBV7-9 and J usage is TRBJ1-3, with 8 positions matching TRBD1. This clonotype was sampled from a male donor in good health. Some clones in this sample may be carry-over from other donors' samples. The CDR3 bases are TGTGCCAGCAGCCCGACAGGGGAAGGAAACACCATATATTTT. It encodes CASSPTGEGNTIYF.